The clone carrying this TCR beta chain was seen a few times. Its antigen is unidentified. The 5'RACE method, run with constant-segment primers, produced TCR alpha and TCR beta cDNA libraries (carrying sample barcodes and UMIs). One entry per CDR3 protein, called by TCRdb with MiXCR from the 5' RACE reads. Seen here are fewer than 150,000 distinct CDR3 sequences, around 6.3% observed once, and the top ten hold 2% to 2.5%. The data are from a study of T-cell memory formation after mild COVID-19. Study outcomes and limitations: Clonal second-wave expansions that peaked on day 37 had unconfirmed SARS-CoV-2 specificity. Among contracting clones, CD4+ were mainly CM/EM and CD8+ enriched in EMRA.

Material: PBMCs or a T cell subset sorted from them (not recorded which). The receptor was isolated from an adult woman who had mild COVID-19 (a few samples of this study predate the infection). Cell type and time point are not known.

The CDR3 loop is CASSLGPRQGRPATNEKLFF. CDR3 nucleotide sequence: TGTGCCAGCAGCTTAGGGCCCCGACAGGGAAGGCCGGCAACTAATGAAAAACTGTTTTTT. The chain employs TRBV7-9 and TRBJ1-4, with TRBD1 matching over 7 bases. The trim removed 1 base at V and 0 bases at J, leaving 14 bases unmatched. The CDR3 is 20 amino acids. Germline V CDR1 and CDR2: SEHNR, FQNEAQ (reference sequence).